This TCR beta chain was captured in a study of blood T cell repertoires in COVID-19. Study context: Samples representing acute and convalescent COVID-19 were sourced from the United States, Italy and Spain. Sample material is recorded as cDNA or gDNA derived from T cells, B-cell-depleted T cells, or PBMCs.

From germline, CDR1 is LNHDA and CDR2 SQIVND (reference sequence). V shed 3 bases and J 0 bases; nucleotides not matched to a gene: 5. The CDR3 length is 16 residues. This clone has only one observation. Per the original methods: Estimates of nucleated cell counts were drawn from the amplification of reference gene primers. Profiling relied on immunoSEQ multiplex PCR, and the TCRdb table lists in-frame clones only, not all of them. Clone size and V and J calls were adopted from that table, with D and trimming inferred from the DNA. The repertoire holds over 150,000 clones, roughly 80% seen once, with approximately 30% in the top ten.

The material sequenced was peripheral blood. The gene calls are TRBV19 and TRBJ1-2; TRBD1 agrees at 9 bases. This TCR came from a woman aged 55-69 years with acute or convalescent COVID-19. The CDR3 DNA follows: TGTGCCAGTAGTATGGGGGGACAGGGTCCTAACTATGGCTACACCTTC. It specifies CASSMGGQGPNYGYTF.